This T cell receptor (beta chain) was sequenced during a study of blood T cells in healthy people across ages. Study-level results: It was held that diversity estimates obtained from one million T cells represented underestimates. Roughly linear age-related decline in beta diversity appeared, significant by age 40.

This CDR3 region has 17 residues. The V end lost 1 base, the J end lost 2 bases, and 17 bases lay between the germline ends. CDR1 is SGHVS and CDR2 is FQNEAQ in the germline V gene. This clonotype was recorded many times. Its antigen is undetermined. Through a sample-barcoded 5' primer and a J-beta primer mix, a second PCR was run for roughly 7 to 11 cycles. TCRdb reprocessed the 5' RACE reads via MiXCR and lists one record per CDR3 protein. The repertoire has some 940,000 distinct CDR3 sequences, about 29% of them found once; the top ten carry 10%. The data were also submitted as part of a second study, on T cells of mothers and their children. That work contributes: Researchers report slightly higher, though non-significant, overlap in related mother-child pairs than in unrelated pairs.

Material for sequencing was blood. The TCR sequence derives from a woman in her thirties or forties in good health. V usage is TRBV7-8 and J usage is TRBJ1-2, with a possible D match to TRBD1 (6 bases). The CDR3 coding sequence is TGTGCCAGCAGCTTAGGGGTTGGGAAAGGGACAAACTATGGCTACACCTTC. Translation: CASSLGVGKGTNYGYTF.